Sequencing of this T cell receptor (beta chain) was carried out in a study of siplizumab effects on memory and regulatory T cells (dated by TCRdb to the late 2010s). In the study overall: The effect of the anti-CD2 antibody siplizumab on alloreactive T-cell subsets was examined in allogeneic mixed lymphocyte reactions constructed from human PBMCs. Beyond this particular receptor, the publication reports: About 80-97% of proliferating CD4+ or CD8+ clones could not be given a naive or memory phenotype. Sequences below about 10^-5 frequency were poorly captured, so only a minor fraction of alloreactive clones could be mapped to unstimulated subsets. Whether proliferating Tregs from siplizumab cultures actually had suppressive function was not functionally confirmed. Unstimulated naive T cells appeared more diverse than memory T cells, and naive cells seemed to contribute substantially to the alloresponse. Among mappable alloreactive CD4+ clones, the Treg-derived fraction averaged approximately 72% with siplizumab versus 25% to 30% in control reactions. The cumulative frequency of alloreactive sequences that could be traced back to unstimulated CD4+ memory T cells was significantly reduced by siplizumab.

The germline V gene supplies CDR1 SGHVS and CDR2 FNYEAQ. Cut back by 2 bases and 7 bases, the V and J ends lie 14 bases apart. The CDR3 runs 14 amino acids, cysteine and phenylalanine included. The CDR3 DNA has 42 bases and is translated from base 1. Comments on this clone: Its target antigen remains unknown. Base-call qualities are not available, and no considerably larger clone is one nucleotide away.

Preparation of the library involved the immunoSEQ multiplex PCR assay. About 9.1 x 10^4 TCR templates per sample were assayed on the deep sequencing platform. Genomic DNA extracted from sorted T cells was used for TCRbeta CDR3 sequencing. In the original analysis: The R programming language was used for clonal analysis of TCRbeta CDR3 data. Unstimulated samples were compared with post-reaction CFSE-low samples to define alloreactive CD4+ and CD8+ clones. Alloreactive CD4+ clones were assigned to regulatory or non-regulatory origin by matching sequences to sorted unstimulated Treg and non-Treg repertoires. Here the immuneACCESS table is served through TCRdb, limited to in-frame sequences with V and J called. Missing clones are a known gap in these copies; in checked studies unresolved V genes cover under half, and the rest lacks a known reason. Clone size and the V and J calls come from that table; the DNA yielded D and trimming. This sample comprises just over 50,000 clones, 95% to 97% of them detected only once. The ten largest clones add up to approximately 0.59% of the sample.

Additional sequencing covered unstimulated subsets from a few donor pairs, namely CD8+ effector memory, CD4+ naive, CD8+ TEMRA, CD4+ memory and CD8+ naive. Sorted unstimulated T cells and proliferating T cells recovered from mixed lymphocyte reactions underwent TCRbeta CDR3 sequencing. Fresh whole blood from approximately 11 HLA-typed healthy donors served as the source for isolating PBMCs. The sequence derives from a human donor in good health. The sequenced sample was naive CD4+ T cells sorted from blood. The cell subset or site tag for this specimen amounts to: unstimulated naive T cells. The chain couples TRBV7-6 to TRBJ1-2, with no confident D gene call. CDR3 protein: CASSLTGEGGGYTF. The nucleotides are TGTGCCAGCAGCTTAACCGGGGAGGGTGGTGGCTACACCTTC.